Here is one T cell receptor (beta chain) with its context. Its antigen is not known. Unique molecular identifiers were present in the TCR beta cDNA libraries. T cells, about 0.85 to 11 million of them, yielded 500,000 or so cDNA molecules. TCRdb redid the calling of the PCR reads with MiXCR, one entry per CDR3 protein. This sample has about half a million distinct CDR3 sequences, with roughly 46% found just once. This specimen belongs to a study of post-analysis software for immune sequencing data. Study information: Relapsing-remitting, secondary progressive and progressive-relapsing forms made up the multiple sclerosis disease courses.

General study points: With TRBV5-6, TRBV5-1 and TRBV20-1 included, about 5 TRBV segments were more frequent in patients than in controls. Controls showed significantly higher normalized Chao1 diversity than did multiple sclerosis patients.

Germline values: CDR1 SEHNR, CDR2 FQNEAQ (reference sequence). The CDR3 loop spans 12 amino acids. Trimming cost V 2 bases and J 12 bases, with 11 bases left between them. The V gene is TRBV7-9, the J gene TRBJ2-4, with D perhaps TRBD1 or TRBD2 (7 bases each). The receptor comes from a girl between 10 and 17 years old with multiple sclerosis. Source material: blood. For the CDR3, the DNA is TGTGCCAGCAGCTTACAGGGGGGGACTCAGTACTTC. This gives the protein CASSLQGGTQYF.